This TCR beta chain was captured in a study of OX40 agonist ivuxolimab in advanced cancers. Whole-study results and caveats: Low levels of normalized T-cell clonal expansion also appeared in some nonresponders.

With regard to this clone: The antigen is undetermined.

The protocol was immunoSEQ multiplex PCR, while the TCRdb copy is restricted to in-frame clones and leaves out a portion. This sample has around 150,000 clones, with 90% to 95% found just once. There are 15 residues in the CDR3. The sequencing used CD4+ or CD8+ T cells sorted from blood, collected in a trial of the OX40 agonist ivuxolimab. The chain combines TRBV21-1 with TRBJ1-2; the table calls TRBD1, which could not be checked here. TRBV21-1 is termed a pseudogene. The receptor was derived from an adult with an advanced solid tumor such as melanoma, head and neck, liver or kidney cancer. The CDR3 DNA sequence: TGTGCCAGCAGCCGGGGCAGGGGCAAGAAATATGGCTACACCTTC. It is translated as CASSRGRGKKYGYTF.